The 20 T cell receptor beta chains below come from one sample, sequenced in a study of long-term antiretroviral therapy in people with HIV. The authors ran the immunoSEQ assay, v3.0, at survey level. Profiled with immunoSEQ multiplex PCR; TCRdb holds only in-frame clones, not every one. The repertoire holds more than 35,000 clones, with about 96% as singletons. The specimen comprised unsorted PBMCs, sampled 3.7 years after starting antiretroviral therapy. The receptors were gathered from a woman between 50 and 59 years old with HIV.

The V call is TRBV4-2, the J call TRBJ1-5; D gene uncertain. Trimming removed 3 bases at V and 0 bases at J, with 12 bases between. CDR1 is LGHNA, CDR2 YNFKEQ, per germline. This CDR3 has 16 amino acids. The CDR3 nucleotides read TGTGCCAGCAGCCAGGGTTCGGGGTTTAGCAATCAGCCCCAGCATTTT. It is translated as CASSQGSGFSNQPQHF.

The gene calls are TRBV6-9 and TRBJ1-2; a possible D gene is TRBD1 (6 bases). Trimming removed 2 bases at V and 5 bases at J, with 18 bases between. CDR1 is MNHGY and CDR2 is SVAAGI in the germline V gene. The CDR3 runs to 16 residues. The CDR3 bases are TGTGCCAGCAGTTATGAGGGGGACCAAGGGTCTTATGGCTACACCTTC. Encoded protein: CASSYEGDQGSYGYTF.

The CDR3 DNA reads TGCGCCAGCAGCCAAGAAACGTACAATGAGCAGTTCTTC. Translating gives CASSQETYNEQFF. The chain uses TRBV4-1 and TRBJ2-1; D remains unclear. Germline CDR1 MGHRA, CDR2 YSYEKL. The germline V and J ends were trimmed by 0 bases and 4 bases, with 4 bases remaining between them. The CDR3 has 13 residues.

The chain couples TRBV7-9 to TRBJ2-1; D gene uncertain. Trimming stripped 1 base from V and 9 bases from J, with 13 bases between. The CDR3 is made up of 14 amino acids. Germline V lookup: CDR1 SEHNR, CDR2 FQNEAQ (reference sequence). The CDR3 sequence: CASSLVLPSGEQFF. CDR3 nucleotide sequence: TGTGCCAGCAGCTTAGTTTTACCATCTGGTGAGCAGTTCTTC.

The rearrangement links TRBV30 to TRBJ1-5, with D maybe TRBD1 (5 bases). CDR1 and CDR2 (germline): GTSNPN, SVGIG (reference sequence). The V and J ends lost 0 bases and 7 bases respectively, with 13 bases between them. There are 14 residues in the CDR3. CDR3 DNA sequence: TGTGCCTGGAGTGTACGGGGGATCGGGCAGCCCCAGCATTTT. It translates to CAWSVRGIGQPQHF.

V gene TRBV9 combines with J gene TRBJ1-2, with TRBD1 matching 7 bases. This CDR3 has 15 residues. The germline V gene encodes CDR1 SGDLS and CDR2 YYNGEE. J lost 2 bases, V lost 3 bases, and 7 bases had no gene match. CDR3 amino acids: CASSGRTGSNYGYTF. The CDR3 DNA follows: TGTGCCAGCAGCGGCCGGACAGGATCAAACTATGGCTACACCTTC.

This clone was detected only once. V and J are TRBV11-2 and TRBJ2-3, with 8 bases matching TRBD2. Per germline, CDR1 SGHAT and CDR2 FQNNGV. After removal of 5 bases from V and 0 bases from J, the junction contained 4 bases not matched to a gene. The CDR3 runs 15 residues. CDR3 protein: CASSGGGWSTDTQYF. CDR3 DNA sequence: TGTGCCAGCAGCGGCGGGGGGTGGAGCACAGATACGCAGTATTTT.

This chain uses TRBV7-8 with TRBJ1-1; D remains ambiguous. The CDR3 is 14 residues long. Between the trimmed V and J ends, which lost 0 bases and 11 bases, there was a span of 16 bases. Per germline, CDR1 SGHVS and CDR2 FQNEAQ. This CDR3 is CASSLASGYQVAFF. CDR3 bases: TGTGCCAGCAGCTTAGCGTCAGGTTACCAAGTGGCTTTCTTT.

A single count supports this clone. The V gene is TRBV6-1, the J gene TRBJ1-2; D gene ambiguous. The CDR3 contains 15 residues. The germline V gene has CDR1 MNHNS and CDR2 SASEGT. Trimming removed 4 bases from V and 6 bases from J, with 18 bases in between. The CDR3 protein is CASSVRTEARDGYTF. The CDR3 nucleotides read TGTGCCAGCAGTGTGAGGACGGAGGCTAGGGATGGCTACACCTTC.

The count of this clone is one. This rearrangement joins TRBV7-2 to TRBJ1-2, with D possibly being TRBD1 (5 bases). CDR1 is SGHTA and CDR2 is FQGNSA in the germline V gene. The CDR3 consists of 14 residues. Trimming took 2 bases from V and 5 from J, leaving 12 bases between them. The CDR3 nucleotides are TGTGCCAGCAGCTTAACGCGACAGAATTATGGCTACACCTTC. Translating it yields CASSLTRQNYGYTF.

The chain combines TRBV9 with TRBJ2-2; 11 bases align to TRBD2. Trimming at V came to 3 bases and at J to 3 bases, leaving 7 bases not matched to a gene. This CDR3 is built from 17 residues. Germline CDR1 reads SGDLS; CDR2 reads YYNGEE. The CDR3 spells CASSDQTSGGDTGELFF. In DNA, the CDR3 is TGTGCCAGCAGCGACCAAACTAGCGGGGGCGACACCGGGGAGCTGTTTTTT.

The chain couples TRBV7-8 to TRBJ2-1, with D perhaps matching TRBD1 or TRBD2 (6 bases each). V gave up 5 bases and J gave up 8 bases, with 22 bases separating them. CDR1 and CDR2 (germline): SGHVS, FQNEAQ. CDR3 length: 16 amino acids. The CDR3 region is CASSPQGRGSSDEQFF. The DNA of the CDR3 is TGTGCCAGCAGCCCCCAGGGGCGGGGAAGTAGTGATGAGCAGTTCTTC. Complete variable domain (other parts from reference TRBV7-8 and TRBJ2-1): GAGVSQSPRYKVAKRGQDVALRCDPISGHVSLFWYQQALGQGPEFLTYFQNEAQLDKSGLPSDRFFAERPEGSVSTLKIQRTQQEDSAVYLCASSPQGRGSSDEQFFGPGTRLTVL.

The V call is TRBV1, the J call TRBJ2-7; whether TRBD2, the table's D call, matches the DNA was not checked. TRBV1 is a listed pseudogene. This CDR3 is 15 amino acids long. The CDR3 region is CTSSQVERSSYEQYF. CDR3 nucleotides: TGCACCAGCAGCCAAGTCGAGAGGAGCTCCTACGAGCAGTACTTC.

This rearrangement joins TRBV7-2 to TRBJ2-5; D unclear. The CDR3 consists of 12 residues. The V and J ends lost 1 base and 4 bases respectively, with 4 bases between them. Per the germline V gene, CDR1 is SGHTA and CDR2 is FQGNSA. In nucleotides, the CDR3 is TGTGCCAGCAGCTTAGACGGAGAGACCCAGTACTTC. It encodes CASSLDGETQYF.

The chain uses TRBV6-5 and TRBJ2-7, with 8 bases fitting TRBD2. V was pared by 2 bases and J by 0 bases, with 3 bases of the junction left unmatched. Germline V gene data show CDR1 as MNHEY and CDR2 as SVGAGI. This CDR3 is built from 15 residues. CDR3 sequence reads: CASSYQRGSSYEQYF. The CDR3 nucleotides read TGTGCCAGCAGTTACCAGCGGGGGAGCTCCTACGAGCAGTACTTC.

The chain links TRBV6-1 to TRBJ2-3; possibly TRBD2 for D (6 bases). Per germline, CDR1 MNHNS and CDR2 SASEGT. Deletions cut 6 bases from V and 1 base from J, with 14 bases between. The CDR3 sequence is 15 residues long. Here the CDR3 DNA reads TGTGCCAGCAGGGCCGGCGGGGTGGGCACAGATACGCAGTATTTT. The encoded protein is CASRAGGVGTDTQYF.

The genes are TRBV9 and TRBJ2-3; 8 bases line up with TRBD2. Trimming cost V 4 bases and J 6 bases; bases outside gene matches: 10. Per the germline V gene, CDR1 is SGDLS and CDR2 is YYNGEE. The CDR3 is made up of 15 amino acids. CDR3 in DNA: TGTGCCAGCAGCATTGGACTAGCAGGGCTGGATACGCAGTATTTT. This translates into CASSIGLAGLDTQYF.

The gene calls are TRBV5-1 and TRBJ2-7, with 12 bases identical to TRBD2. This CDR3 contains 15 residues. Germline loops: CDR1 SGHRS, CDR2 YFSETQ. Losses at the gene ends were 3 bases for V and 2 bases for J; bases not matched to a gene: 3. In nucleotides, the CDR3 is TGCGCCAGCAGCTCTAGCGGGGGGGCCGCCTACGAGCAGTACTTC. Its protein is CASSSSGGAAYEQYF.

This clone was detected only a few times. The chain has TRBV2 and TRBJ1-2; 8 bases align to TRBD1. The germline V gene has CDR1 SNHLY and CDR2 FYNNEI. This CDR3 has 12 amino acids. V lost 6 bases, J lost 8 bases, and 5 bases stayed unmatched. CDR3 amino acids: CASSQGARGYTF. As DNA, the CDR3 is TGTGCCAGCAGCCAGGGGGCGCGAGGCTACACCTTC.

The V call is TRBV25-1, the J call TRBJ1-2; possibly TRBD1 for D (6 bases). The germline V gene encodes CDR1 MGHDK and CDR2 SYGVNS. V was cut by 6 bases and J by 4 bases, with 15 bases left in between. This CDR3 is 14 amino acids long. CDR3 nucleotide sequence: TGTGCCAGCAGCCCAAACAGGGATCTCTATGGCTACACCTTC. It translates to CASSPNRDLYGYTF.